Following are 15 T cell receptor beta chains from one sample sequenced in a study of siplizumab effects on memory and regulatory T cells (dated by TCRdb to about 2019). Library construction relied on the immunoSEQ multiplex PCR assay. Entries here come from immuneACCESS through TCRdb and include only in-frame sequences with V and J called. Some clones fail to appear in such tables; in the studies checked, an unresolved V gene covers under half of the shortfall, and the cause of the remainder is unknown. The sample table records 100,000 or so clones; approximately 94% of these occur just once. The ten top clones hold 0.32% of the sample. Sample: CD4+ T cells sorted from blood. These receptors were collected from a human donor in good health.

The chain has TRBV14 and TRBJ1-1, with 7 nucleotides matching TRBD1. J gave up 0 bases and V 3 bases, and 4 bases lay outside the gene matches. This CDR3 contains 15 residues. Germline values: CDR1 SGHDN, CDR2 FVKESK. CDR3: CASSQAGTVNTEAFF. The CDR3 bases are TGTGCCAGCAGCCAGGCCGGGACAGTGAACACTGAAGCTTTCTTT. Filled out from reference TRBV14 and TRBJ1-1, the complete variable domain reads EAGVTQFPSHSVIEKGQTVTLRCDPISGHDNLYWYRRVMGKEIKFLLHFVKESKQDESGMPNNRFLAERTGGTYSTLKVQPAELEDSGVYFCASSQAGTVNTEAFFGQGTRLTVV.

The rearrangement joins TRBV7-9 to TRBJ2-1, with no clear D. Per the germline V gene, CDR1 is SEHNR and CDR2 is FQNEAQ (reference sequence). The V gene lost 1 base and the J gene lost 5 bases, with 3 bases spanning the gap. CDR3 length: 12 amino acids. The DNA for the CDR3 is TGTGCCAGCAGCTTAGTCCACAATGAGCAGTTCTTC. Its protein product is CASSLVHNEQFF.

The V call is TRBV5-5, the J call TRBJ1-2; D may be TRBD1 (5 bases). This CDR3 contains 14 residues. Trimming removed 4 bases from V and 8 bases from J, with 18 bases in between. CDR1 is SGHKS, CDR2 YYEKEE, per germline (reference sequence). In DNA, the CDR3 is TGTGCCAGCAGCCCCCTCTCAGGGTCGGAAGGCTACACCTTC. Amino acid sequence: CASSPLSGSEGYTF.

V usage is TRBV27 and J usage is TRBJ1-6, with TRBD1 matching over 7 bases. Germline V lookup: CDR1 MNHEY, CDR2 SMNVEV (reference sequence). The length of the CDR3 is 13 residues. The V gene end was trimmed by 5 bases and the J gene end by 8 bases; junction bases not matched to a gene: 3. The CDR3 loop is CASSQGGDSPLHF. CDR3 nucleotides: TGTGCCAGCAGTCAAGGGGGCGATTCACCCCTCCACTTT.

This clone occurred once. V is TRBV5-5 and J is TRBJ2-2; 9 nucleotides line up with TRBD2. V was clipped by 2 bases and J by 1 base; unmatched bases: 0. The CDR3 has 15 amino acids. Germline V gene lookup returns CDR1 SGHKS and CDR2 YYEKEE (reference sequence). The CDR3 protein is CASSLAGGNTGELFF. The CDR3 bases are TGTGCCAGCAGCTTAGCGGGAGGGAACACCGGGGAGCTGTTTTTT.

This chain joins TRBV5-1 and TRBJ1-1; possibly TRBD1 for D (6 bases). CDR1 is SGHRS, CDR2 YFSETQ, per germline. The ends were cut back, 0 bases at V and 1 base at J, with 10 bases in the middle. The CDR3 has 15 residues. In DNA, the CDR3 is TGCGCCAGCAGCTTGGACAGGGCGCAGAACACTGAAGCTTTCTTT. Residues: CASSLDRAQNTEAFF.

The V call is TRBV7-8, the J call TRBJ2-1; 8 bases fit TRBD2. The CDR3 runs 20 residues. V gave up 1 base and J gave up 7 bases; unmatched junction bases: 21. Per the germline V gene, CDR1 is SGHVS and CDR2 is FQNEAQ. CDR3 sequence (DNA): TGTGCCAGCAGCTTAGGATTTCGCAGCGGGAGAAGGAGACCTGTTAATGAGCAGTTCTTC. Amino acids: CASSLGFRSGRRRPVNEQFF.

The V and J genes are TRBV12-5 and TRBJ1-2; D is undetermined. This CDR3 contains 15 residues. Looked up from germline, CDR1 is LGHNT and CDR2 is FRNRAP. V lost 5 bases to trimming and J lost 7 bases, with 20 bases between them. In nucleotides, the CDR3 is TGTGCTAGTGGTCCCCTCGGCGGCCAGGTCTCTGGCTACACCTTC. It encodes CASGPLGGQVSGYTF.

The CDR3 DNA follows: TGTGCCAGTAGTATGGGCGGGGTAACGAGGGGGCAGTTCTTC. This sequence encodes CASSMGGVTRGQFF. The rearrangement links TRBV19 to TRBJ2-1, with D perhaps matching TRBD2 (6 bases). The CDR3 is 14 residues long. The germline V and J ends were trimmed by 3 bases and 12 bases, with 18 bases remaining between them. Germline V lookup: CDR1 LNHDA, CDR2 SQIVND (reference sequence).

This chain joins TRBV27 and TRBJ2-5; weak D call: TRBD2 (5 bases). This CDR3 contains 15 residues. Germline V lookup: CDR1 MNHEY, CDR2 SMNVEV (reference sequence). The V end was cut by 6 bases, the J end by 1 base, with 15 bases between. DNA for the CDR3: TGTGCCAGCAGGCCCGCGGGCCAGCTCCAAGAGACCCAGTACTTC. The encoded protein is CASRPAGQLQETQYF.

The chain carries TRBV6-5 and TRBJ1-6; 10 nucleotides agree with TRBD1. Germline-derived CDR1 and CDR2 are MNHEY and SVGAGI. The CDR3 sequence is 14 residues long. The trim removed 7 bases at V and 9 bases at J, leaving 6 bases unmatched. The CDR3 bases are TGTGCCAGCACTCGGGACAGGGGCATTTCACCCCTCCACTTT. Translation: CASTRDRGISPLHF.

This chain joins TRBV6-1 and TRBJ2-7; D unresolved. The germline V gene encodes CDR1 MNHNS and CDR2 SASEGT. There are 14 residues in the CDR3. The V and J ends lost 1 base and 3 bases respectively, with 10 bases between them. The CDR3 spells CASSEGPGYYEQYF. The CDR3 region has the DNA TGTGCCAGCAGTGAAGGTCCAGGCTACTACGAGCAGTACTTC.

This clone was recorded only once. J is TRBJ2-7 and V is TRBV6-1; no clear D gene. CDR1 is MNHNS and CDR2 is SASEGT in the germline V gene. Between the trimmed V and J ends, which lost 4 bases and 10 bases, there was a span of 11 bases. The CDR3 spans 11 residues. CDR3 coding DNA: TGTGCCAGCAGTGTAGGTACCAGCCAGTACTTC. Residues: CASSVGTSQYF.

The rearrangement joins TRBV6-6 to TRBJ1-5; 10 bases fit TRBD1. The CDR3 is made up of 16 amino acids. Germline CDR1 is MNHNY and CDR2 is SVGAGI (reference sequence). Germline trimming cut 6 bases from V and 2 bases from J; bases unmatched to any gene: 7. Written as DNA, the CDR3 is TGTGCCAGCAGAACCGACAGGGGGCTTCGCAATCAGCCCCAGCATTTT. The encoded protein is CASRTDRGLRNQPQHF.

V is TRBV27 and J is TRBJ2-4; 11 bases are a match to TRBD1. Germline assignment: CDR1 MNHEY and CDR2 SMNVEV (reference sequence). This CDR3 has 16 amino acids. The V gene end was trimmed by 1 base and the J gene end by 4 bases; junction bases not matched to a gene: 3. CDR3 DNA: TGTGCCAGCAGTTTATATAGGGACAGGGGGAAAAACATTCAGTACTTC. Protein sequence: CASSLYRDRGKNIQYF.